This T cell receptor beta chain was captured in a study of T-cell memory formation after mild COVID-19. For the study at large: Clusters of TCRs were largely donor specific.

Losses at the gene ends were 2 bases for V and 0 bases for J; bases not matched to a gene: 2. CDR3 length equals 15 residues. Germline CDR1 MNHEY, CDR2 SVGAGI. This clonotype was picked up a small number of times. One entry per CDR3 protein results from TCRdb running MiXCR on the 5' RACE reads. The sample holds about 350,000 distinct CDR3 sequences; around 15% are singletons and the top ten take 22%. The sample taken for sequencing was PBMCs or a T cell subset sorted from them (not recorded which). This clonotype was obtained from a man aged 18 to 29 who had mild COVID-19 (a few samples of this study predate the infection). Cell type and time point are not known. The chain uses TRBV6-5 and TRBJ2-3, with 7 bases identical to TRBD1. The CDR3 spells CASSYRDSSTDTQYF. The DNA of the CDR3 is TGTGCCAGCAGTTACCGGGACAGTAGCACAGATACGCAGTATTTT.